This TCR beta chain emerged from a study of T cell repertoires in cytomegalovirus infection. As regards this clonotype: Its cognate antigen is unknown.

TCRdb independently ran MiXCR on the reads; one entry per CDR3 protein. The sample consists of fewer than 650,000 distinct CDR3 sequences, 40% of them appearing once. Germline CDR1 and CDR2: MNHEY and SVGEGT. V shed 8 bases and J shed 4 bases, with 10 bases lying between them. This CDR3 is 12 amino acids long. The chain combines TRBV6-2 or TRBV6-3 with TRBJ2-3; D might be TRBD1 (6 bases). The clonotype was recovered from a human donor in good health (CMV status not recorded). Some clones in this sample may be carry-over from other donors' samples. The source material was cultured PBMCs, sampled from culture after CMV antigen stimulation. The CDR3 loop reads CASQGFADTQYF. The CDR3 DNA follows: TGTGCCAGCCAGGGGTTCGCAGATACGCAGTATTTT.